The rows below give T cell receptor beta chains drawn from one sample of a study of neurological immune-mediated disorders. TCRdb used MiXCR to reprocess the 5' RACE reads, holding one entry per CDR3 protein. The sample has more than 75,000 distinct CDR3 sequences; about 5.2% are singletons. Sequenced sample: PBMCs. These receptors were obtained from a woman aged 30 to 39 with multiple sclerosis. CDR3s include the opening cysteine and the closing phenylalanine or tryptophan. The D gene is left open where the match is weak. A row's size may be missing; if present it is once, few, many or a size class.

>NA|TRBV20-1|TRBJ2-5|few|14
CSARSGAPQETQYF
TGCAGTGCTAGGTCTGGAGCCCCCCAAGAGACCCAGTACTTC
>NA|TRBV5-1|TRBJ1-1|many|13
CASNSGMNTEAFF
TGCGCCAGCAATTCAGGTATGAACACTGAAGCTTTCTTT
>NA|TRBV6-2/TRBV6-3|TRBJ2-6|NA|15
CASSPWENGANVLTF
TGTGCCAGCAGTCCCTGGGAGAACGGGGCCAACGTCCTGACTTTC
>NA|TRBV10-3|TRBJ2-7|many|13
CAISQDRSYEQYF
TGTGCCATCAGCCAGGACCGTTCCTACGAGCAGTACTTC
>NA|TRBV10-3|TRBJ2-2|many|13
CAISIGEAGELFF
TGTGCCATCAGCATAGGGGAAGCCGGGGAGCTGTTTTTT
>NA|TRBV7-2|TRBJ1-5|many|14
CASSLQNSNQPQHF
TGTGCCAGCAGCTTACAGAATAGCAATCAGCCCCAGCATTTT
>TRBD2|TRBV30|TRBJ2-1|NA|15
CAWDLGTSGITKQFF
TGTGCCTGGGACCTTGGGACTAGCGGGATAACTAAGCAGTTCTTC
>NA|TRBV5-6|TRBJ2-3|many|14
CASSFFTRTDTQYF
TGTGCCAGCAGCTTCTTTACTCGCACAGATACGCAGTATTTT
>TRBD2|TRBV5-1|TRBJ2-5|few|16
CASSPSTSGGIETQYF
TGCGCCAGCAGCCCGTCGACTAGCGGGGGAATCGAGACCCAGTACTTC
>NA|TRBV19|TRBJ2-3|NA|16
CASSIDFDSTTDTQYF
TGTGCCAGTAGTATAGATTTTGACAGCACCACAGATACGCAGTATTTT
>NA|TRBV27|TRBJ1-5|many|13
CASSLSPHQPQHF
TGTGCCAGCAGTTTATCTCCCCATCAGCCCCAGCATTTT
>NA|TRBV4-2|TRBJ1-6|many|16
CASSQDLRRGSSPLHF
TGTGCCAGCAGCCAAGATCTTAGGCGGGGGAGTTCACCCCTCCACTTT
>TRBD1|TRBV29-1|TRBJ2-5|few|12
CSVAYRGETQYF
TGCAGCGTCGCCTACAGGGGTGAGACCCAGTACTTC
>NA|TRBV10-3|TRBJ2-2|many|15
CAISESDENTGELFF
TGTGCCATCAGTGAGTCGGACGAGAACACCGGGGAGCTGTTTTTT
>NA|TRBV3-1|TRBJ2-1|few|17
CASSQGRLPSSYNEQFF
TGTGCCAGCAGCCAAGGGAGGCTACCGAGCTCCTACAATGAGCAGTTCTTC
>NA|TRBV20-1|TRBJ2-5|many|12
CSADNDQETQYF
TGCAGTGCAGATAACGACCAAGAGACCCAGTACTTC
>TRBD1|TRBV5-1|TRBJ2-1|many|16
CASSLAETGNIHEQFF
TGCGCCAGCAGCTTGGCCGAGACAGGGAATATCCATGAGCAGTTCTTC
>NA|TRBV29-1|TRBJ2-6|many|13
CSARHSGANVLTF
TGCAGCGCCAGGCACTCTGGGGCCAACGTCCTGACTTTC
>TRBD1|TRBV12-3/TRBV12-4|TRBJ2-1|many|17
CASSSGQGANSYNEQFF
TGTGCCAGCAGTTCGGGACAGGGGGCCAACTCCTACAATGAGCAGTTCTTC
>NA|TRBV12-3/TRBV12-4|TRBJ1-5|many|13
CASSSFSNQPQHF
TGTGCCAGCAGTTCGTTTAGCAATCAGCCCCAGCATTTT
>NA|TRBV15|TRBJ2-5|many|14
CATSRGLATETQYF
TGTGCCACCAGCAGAGGTCTAGCGACAGAGACCCAGTACTTC
>NA|TRBV5-1|TRBJ2-5|many|13
CASSLWTEETQYF
TGCGCCAGCAGCTTGTGGACAGAAGAGACCCAGTACTTC